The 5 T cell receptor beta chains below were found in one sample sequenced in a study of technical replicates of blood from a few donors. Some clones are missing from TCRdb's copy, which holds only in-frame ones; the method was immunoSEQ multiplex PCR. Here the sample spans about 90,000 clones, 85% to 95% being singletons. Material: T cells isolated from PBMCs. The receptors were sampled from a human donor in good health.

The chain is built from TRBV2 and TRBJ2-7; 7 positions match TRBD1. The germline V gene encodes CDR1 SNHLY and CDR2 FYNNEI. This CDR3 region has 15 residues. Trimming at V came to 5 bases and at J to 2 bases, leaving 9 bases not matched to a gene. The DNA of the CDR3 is TGTGCCAGCAGTTCGACCGGGACAGCAACCTACGAGCAGTACTTC. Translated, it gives CASSSTGTATYEQYF.

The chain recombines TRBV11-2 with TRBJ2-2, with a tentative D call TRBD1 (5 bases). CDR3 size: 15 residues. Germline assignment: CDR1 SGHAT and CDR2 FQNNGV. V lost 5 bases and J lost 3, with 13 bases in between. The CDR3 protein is CASSTWTRDTGELFF. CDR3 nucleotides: TGTGCCAGCAGCACGTGGACACGAGACACCGGGGAGCTGTTTTTT.

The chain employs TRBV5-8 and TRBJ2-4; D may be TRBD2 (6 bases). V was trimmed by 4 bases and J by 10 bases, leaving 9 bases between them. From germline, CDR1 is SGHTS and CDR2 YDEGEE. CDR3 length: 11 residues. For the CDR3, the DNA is TGTGCCAGCAGCGTCAGCGGGATTCAGTACTTC. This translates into CASSVSGIQYF.

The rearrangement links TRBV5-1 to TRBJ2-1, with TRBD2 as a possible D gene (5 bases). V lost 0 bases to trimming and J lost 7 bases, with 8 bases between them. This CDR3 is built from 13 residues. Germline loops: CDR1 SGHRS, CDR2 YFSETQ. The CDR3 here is CASSLVPGNEQFF. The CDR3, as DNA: TGCGCCAGCAGCTTGGTCCCGGGGAATGAGCAGTTCTTC.

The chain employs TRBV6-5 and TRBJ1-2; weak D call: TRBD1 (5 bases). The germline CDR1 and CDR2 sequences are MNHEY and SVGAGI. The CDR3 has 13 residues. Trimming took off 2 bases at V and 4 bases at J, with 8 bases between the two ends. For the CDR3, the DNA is TGTGCCAGCAGTTACGGGGCCTCCTATGGCTACACCTTC. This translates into CASSYGASYGYTF.